This entry lists 21 T cell receptor beta chains sequenced from one sample in a study of siplizumab effects on memory and regulatory T cells. Some clones are missing from TCRdb's copy, which holds only in-frame ones; the method was immunoSEQ multiplex PCR. The table includes around 95,000 clones, about 94% detected once. Material for sequencing was non-Treg CD4+ T cells sorted from blood. The receptors stem from a human donor in good health.

V usage is TRBV15 and J usage is TRBJ2-6, with unresolved D. V was pared by 2 bases and J by 0 bases, with 11 bases between. The CDR3 contains 17 residues. CDR1 is LNHNV, CDR2 YYDKDF, per germline (reference sequence). The CDR3 reads CATSRKIGSSGANVLTF. DNA for the CDR3: TGTGCCACCAGCAGAAAAATAGGCAGCTCTGGGGCCAACGTCCTGACTTTC.

The chain employs TRBV14 and TRBJ2-1; 7 positions match TRBD1. J lost 0 bases, V lost 1 base, and 6 bases had no gene match. Germline CDR1 SGHDN, CDR2 FVKESK. The CDR3 consists of 17 residues. The CDR3 DNA is TGTGCCAGCAGCCAAGTGGGGACAGAGAGCTCCTACAATGAGCAGTTCTTC. Amino acid sequence: CASSQVGTESSYNEQFF.

Only one count was recorded for this clone. V usage is TRBV28 and J usage is TRBJ1-1; D uncertain. This CDR3 has 13 residues. Trimming pared 1 base from V and 1 base from J, leaving 4 bases between. Per the germline V gene, CDR1 is MDHEN and CDR2 is SYDVKM. The CDR3 is CASSLSGNTEAFF. Here the CDR3 DNA reads TGTGCCAGCAGTTTATCGGGGAACACTGAAGCTTTCTTT.

The genes are TRBV5-1 and TRBJ2-5, with D unresolved. The V end was cut by 3 bases, the J end by 1 base, with 16 bases between. The CDR3 has 16 residues. Germline CDR1 reads SGHRS; CDR2 reads YFSETQ. The CDR3, as DNA: TGCGCCAGCAGCTGGGGTCTTCGACGGTCCCAAGAGACCCAGTACTTC. This gives the protein CASSWGLRRSQETQYF.

DNA of the CDR3: TGTGCCAGCAGCCAATCGGGGACCGGGAGGGATACGCAGTATTTT. It encodes CASSQSGTGRDTQYF. This chain uses TRBV7-2 with TRBJ2-3; the match to TRBD2 covers 7 bases. The CDR3 consists of 15 residues. CDR1 is SGHTA and CDR2 is FQGNSA in the germline V gene. The J segment lost 6 bases and the V segment lost 5 bases, leaving 11 bases of the junction unmatched.

V gene TRBV1 combines with J gene TRBJ2-5; whether TRBD2, the table's D call, matches the DNA was not checked. TRBV1 corresponds to a pseudogene. The CDR3 spans 16 residues. The CDR3 DNA reads as TGCACCAGCAGCCAAGATCTTCGGACTCCTCAAGAGACCCAGTACTTC. Its protein product is CTSSQDLRTPQETQYF.

The table lists this clone with a count of one. This chain connects TRBV7-8 to TRBJ1-5; no clear D gene. The CDR3 is made up of 13 amino acids. Per the germline V gene, CDR1 is SGHVS and CDR2 is FQNEAQ. V was cut by 5 bases and J by 1 base, with 6 bases left in between. CDR3 in amino acids: CASSLESNQPQHF. DNA of the CDR3: TGTGCCAGCAGCCTGGAAAGCAATCAGCCCCAGCATTTT.

This rearrangement joins TRBV5-4 to TRBJ2-3; 10 bases match TRBD2. V lost 3 bases, J lost 1 base, and 2 bases stayed unmatched. The CDR3 sequence is 15 residues long. Per germline, CDR1 SGHNT and CDR2 YYREEE (reference sequence). In DNA, the CDR3 is TGTGCCAGCAGCTCCGGGACTAGCGGCACAGATACGCAGTATTTT. The encoded protein is CASSSGTSGTDTQYF.

CDR3 amino acids: CASSSPYGNTIYF. The DNA for the CDR3 is TGTGCCAGCAGCTCTCCTTACGGAAACACCATATATTTT. The V call is TRBV5-7, the J call TRBJ1-3; D gene unclear. TRBV5-7 falls under the ORF class, with uncertain function. The CDR3 totals 13 residues. V dropped 3 bases and J dropped 4 bases, with 8 bases sitting between them.

V is TRBV18 and J is TRBJ2-1, with TRBD2 identical over 8 bases. The germline CDR1 and CDR2 sequences are KGHSH and LQKENI. V gave up 3 bases and J gave up 0 bases; unmatched junction bases: 7. The CDR3 has 17 amino acids. CDR3 DNA sequence: TGTGCCAGCTCACCGTCTACTAGCGGTAGCTCCTACAATGAGCAGTTCTTC. It encodes CASSPSTSGSSYNEQFF.

The V and J genes are TRBV2 and TRBJ2-7; D possibly corresponds to TRBD1 (6 bases). The germline V gene encodes CDR1 SNHLY and CDR2 FYNNEI. The CDR3 covers 12 residues. V lost 10 bases and J 2 bases, leaving 12 bases between the germline ends. CDR3 bases: TGTGCCACAGGAGACAGGACCTACGAGCAGTACTTC. Protein sequence: CATGDRTYEQYF.

This chain joins TRBV19 and TRBJ2-3; 7 nucleotides agree with TRBD1. Looked up from germline, CDR1 is LNHDA and CDR2 is SQIVND (reference sequence). Unmatched junction bases numbered 3, after V lost 6 bases and J lost 0 bases. This CDR3 is built from 14 residues. The CDR3, as DNA: TGTGCCAGTAGAACAGGGGCCAGCACAGATACGCAGTATTTT. This sequence encodes CASRTGASTDTQYF.

V and J are TRBV6-5 and TRBJ1-1; tentative D call: TRBD1 (5 bases). The CDR3 totals 13 residues. Looked up from germline, CDR1 is MNHEY and CDR2 is SVGAGI. Trimming took off 7 bases at V and 2 bases at J, with 11 bases between the two ends. CDR3 sequence (DNA): TGTGCCAGCACTAAAACAGGTAACACTGAAGCTTTCTTT. Its translation is CASTKTGNTEAFF.

The J gene is TRBJ2-3, the V gene TRBV30; 8 bases are shared with TRBD2. The V segment lost 8 bases and the J segment 1 base; nucleotides outside the gene matches: 5. The length of the CDR3 is 13 residues. CDR1 and CDR2 from the germline V gene are GTSNPN and SVGIG (reference sequence). CDR3 region: CASSGIGTDTQYF. The CDR3 coding sequence is TGTGCCAGTAGCGGGATCGGCACAGATACGCAGTATTTT.

The J gene is TRBJ2-5, the V gene TRBV4-1; 7 bases are a match to TRBD1. The CDR3 runs 15 residues. Germline trimming cut 5 bases from V and 2 bases from J; bases unmatched to any gene: 8. Germline V gene lookup returns CDR1 MGHRA and CDR2 YSYEKL. DNA for the CDR3: TGCGCCAGCAGCTCTCCAGACAGGGTTCAAGAGACCCAGTACTTC. It translates to CASSSPDRVQETQYF.

This rearrangement joins TRBV15 to TRBJ2-7; D call uncertain. The germline gives CDR1 LNHNV, CDR2 YYDKDF (reference sequence). The CDR3 is made up of 15 amino acids. V lost 0 bases, J lost 8 bases, and 17 bases lay in between. CDR3 in amino acids: CATSRDLQAPLQQYF. The DNA for the CDR3 is TGTGCCACCAGCAGAGATCTCCAGGCCCCTCTGCAGCAGTACTTC.

The V call is TRBV28, the J call TRBJ1-4; D is possibly TRBD1 (6 bases). V was clipped by 3 bases and J by 6 bases, with 17 bases between them. The CDR3 sequence is 16 residues long. The germline V gene has CDR1 MDHEN and CDR2 SYDVKM. In nucleotides, the CDR3 is TGTGCCAGCAGTTTGGGGGGGGCGCAGGGAGATGAAAAACTGTTTTTT. Its translation: CASSLGGAQGDEKLFF.

This clone has a handful of counts. The chain uses TRBV19 and TRBJ2-7; 8 bases match TRBD1. V gave up 5 bases and J gave up 4 bases; unmatched junction bases: 4. This CDR3 is 13 amino acids long. Germline CDR1 is LNHDA and CDR2 is SQIVND (reference sequence). CDR3 DNA sequence: TGTGCCAGTAGTCCCAGACAGGGGTACGAGCAGTACTTC. Amino acids: CASSPRQGYEQYF.

This clone was counted a single time. J is TRBJ2-5 and V is TRBV5-5; 8 bases are a match to TRBD2. Germline V gene sequence: CDR1 SGHKS, CDR2 YYEKEE (reference sequence). Losses at the gene ends were 4 bases for V and 4 bases for J; bases not matched to a gene: 12. CDR3 length: 16 amino acids. The CDR3: CASSPRVLGRGETQYF. The CDR3 DNA follows: TGTGCCAGCAGCCCAAGAGTTCTCGGGAGGGGAGAGACCCAGTACTTC.

This clone was observed a handful of times. V gene TRBV10-3 combines with J gene TRBJ1-1; D remains ambiguous. This CDR3 spans 11 amino acids. Trimming cost V 8 bases and J 1 base, with 5 bases left between them. Germline CDR1 is ENHRY and CDR2 is SYGVKD. CDR3 DNA sequence: TGTGCCATCGGGGAGAACACTGAAGCTTTCTTT. Its translation: CAIGENTEAFF.

This chain connects TRBV15 to TRBJ1-2, with 7 positions matching TRBD1. CDR1 and CDR2 from the germline V gene are LNHNV and YYDKDF (reference sequence). The CDR3 is made up of 14 amino acids. V gave up 1 base and J gave up 7 bases; unmatched junction bases: 6. CDR3 in DNA: TGTGCCACCAGCAGAGTCAGGGACAGCGGTGGCTACACCTTC. Translation gives CATSRVRDSGGYTF.